The TCR beta chain under discussion was sequenced for a study of Ad26.COV2.S vaccination and SARS-CoV-2 variants. Trimming cost V 4 bases and J 1 base, with 5 bases left between them. The CDR3 is 13 amino acids. Germline-derived CDR1 and CDR2 are MNHEY and SVGAGI. As for treatment: about 20 received Ad26.COV2.S at low or high dose, single or two shots; a few received placebo; per-sample allocation not given. On day 63 after the first injection, vaccine and placebo recipients gave samples. The method was immunoSEQ multiplex PCR; TCRdb's version includes in-frame clones alone and lacks a portion of them. Of roughly 400,000 clones detected, 70% to 90% appear once; the ten largest clones hold around 2%.

The V call is TRBV6-5, the J call TRBJ1-5, with D uncertain. This sequence was found in a person between 18 and 60 years old who received the Ad26.COV2.S COVID-19 vaccine or a placebo. The specimen comprised peripheral blood, sampled in a trial of Ad26.COV2.S vaccine versus placebo. DNA for the CDR3: TGTGCCAGCAGTTTACGAAGCAATCAGCCCCAGCATTTT. This codes for CASSLRSNQPQHF.